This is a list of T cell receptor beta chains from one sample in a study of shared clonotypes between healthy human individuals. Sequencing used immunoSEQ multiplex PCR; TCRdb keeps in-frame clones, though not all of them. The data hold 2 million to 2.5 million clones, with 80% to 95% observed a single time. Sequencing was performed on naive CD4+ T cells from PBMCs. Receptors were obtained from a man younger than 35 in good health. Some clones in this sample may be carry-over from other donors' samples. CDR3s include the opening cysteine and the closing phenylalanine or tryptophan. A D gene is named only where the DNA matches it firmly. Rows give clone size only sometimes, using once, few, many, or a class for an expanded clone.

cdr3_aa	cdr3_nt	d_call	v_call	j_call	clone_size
CASSDTFDTQYF	TGTGCCAGCAGCGACACCTTCGATACGCAGTATTTT	-	TRBV9	TRBJ2-3	-
CASSRGEGSKNIQYF	TGTGCCAGCTCCCGCGGGGAGGGCAGCAAAAACATTCAGTACTTC	TRBD2	TRBV18	TRBJ2-4	-
CASSLDPVGGRPHNEQFF	TGTGCCAGCAGCTTAGATCCCGTGGGCGGGAGACCCCACAATGAGCAGTTCTTC	TRBD2	TRBV7-6	TRBJ2-1	-
CASSPPPGYTPATNEKLFF	TGTGCCAGCTCACCACCCCCAGGCTATACCCCTGCAACTAATGAAAAACTGTTTTTT	-	TRBV18	TRBJ1-4	-
CASSPTGTGRNIQYF	TGCGCCAGCAGCCCAACAGGGACAGGGAGAAACATTCAGTACTTC	TRBD1	TRBV5-1	TRBJ2-4	once
CASSSNQGGKDEQYF	TGCGCCAGCAGCTCCAACCAGGGAGGGAAGGACGAGCAGTACTTC	TRBD2	TRBV5-1	TRBJ2-7	-
CATALLSGRAVIGELFF	TGTGCCACCGCCCTGCTTAGCGGGAGGGCCGTTATCGGGGAGCTGTTTTTT	TRBD2	TRBV27	TRBJ2-2	-
CASSIGQGRAQPQHF	TGTGCCAGCAGCATAGGACAGGGAAGAGCTCAGCCCCAGCATTTT	TRBD1	TRBV6-5	TRBJ1-5	few
CASSVGQGIYEQYF	TGTGCCAGCAGCGTCGGACAGGGTATCTACGAGCAGTACTTC	TRBD1	TRBV9	TRBJ2-7	once
CASSLVGSAWYEQYF	TGTGCCAGCAGCTTGGTTGGTTCGGCCTGGTACGAGCAGTACTTC	-	TRBV5-5	TRBJ2-7	-
CASSLNAQGRDNEQFF	TGCGCCAGCAGCTTGAACGCACAGGGAAGAGACAATGAGCAGTTCTTC	-	TRBV5-1	TRBJ2-1	-
CASSQVLGRTDPYRYTF	TGCGCCAGCAGCCAAGTACTAGGGAGGACAGACCCCTATCGCTACACCTTC	-	TRBV4-1	TRBJ1-2	-
CASSQDPGEGSDTQYF	TGCGCCAGCAGCCAGGACCCGGGGGAGGGTTCAGATACGCAGTATTTT	TRBD2	TRBV4-1	TRBJ2-3	-
CASIRGGNTEAFF	TGTGCCAGCATTCGTGGGGGGAACACTGAAGCTTTCTTT	-	TRBV28	TRBJ1-1	few
CAISERQTPLPGELFF	TGTGCCATCAGTGAGAGACAGACACCTCTTCCCGGGGAGCTGTTTTTT	-	TRBV10-3	TRBJ2-2	-
CAWSLGTGVMHF	TGTGCCTGGAGTTTGGGGACAGGCGTCATGCATTTT	TRBD1	TRBV30	TRBJ1-5	-
CASSYKGGNTIYF	TGTGCCAGCAGTTACAAAGGGGGAAACACCATATATTTT	-	TRBV6-6	TRBJ1-3	-
CASSLQSGANVLTF	TGTGCCAGCAGCCTGCAGTCTGGGGCCAACGTCCTGACTTTC	-	TRBV11-2	TRBJ2-6	-
CASSFSGNTGELFF	TGTGCCAGCAGCTTTTCTGGGAACACCGGGGAGCTGTTTTTT	-	TRBV7-2	TRBJ2-2	-
CASSSGTGNYGYTF	TGTGCCAGCAGCTCCGGGACAGGCAACTATGGCTACACCTTC	TRBD1	TRBV7-9	TRBJ1-2	-